A single T cell receptor (beta chain) is shown here with its context. The sample comes from a study of blood T cell repertoires in COVID-19. Turning to the study itself: PBMCs, B-cell-depleted T cells, or T cells were the source of the cDNA or gDNA that made up the material.

CDR3 length: 14 amino acids. Germline loops: CDR1 SGHNT, CDR2 YYREEE (reference sequence). Trimming removed 0 bases from V and 10 bases from J; junction bases left unmatched: 4. Using immunoSEQ multiplex PCR, the repertoire was profiled, and TCRdb retains in-frame clones only, with some absent. The sample lists roughly 150,000 clones, 76% occurring once. Sequences were obtained from peripheral blood. The gene calls are TRBV5-4 and TRBJ1-6; 7 bases are a match to TRBD1. The receptor was isolated from a woman of 80 years or more with acute or convalescent COVID-19. The CDR3 is CASSLDRGGSPLHF. In DNA, the CDR3 is TGTGCCAGCAGCTTGGACAGGGGCGGCTCACCCCTCCACTTT.